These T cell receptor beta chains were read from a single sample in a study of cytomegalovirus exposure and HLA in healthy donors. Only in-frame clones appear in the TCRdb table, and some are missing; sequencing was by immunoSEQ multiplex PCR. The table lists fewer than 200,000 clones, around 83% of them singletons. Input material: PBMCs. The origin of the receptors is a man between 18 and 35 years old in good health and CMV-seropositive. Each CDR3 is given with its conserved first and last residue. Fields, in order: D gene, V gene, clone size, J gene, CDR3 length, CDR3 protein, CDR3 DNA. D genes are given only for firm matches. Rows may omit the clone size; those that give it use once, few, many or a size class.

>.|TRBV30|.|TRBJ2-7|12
CAWSGGTYEQYF
TGTGCCTGGAGTGGCGGGACTTACGAGCAGTACTTC
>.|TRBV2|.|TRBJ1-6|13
CAARGDYNSPLHF
TGTGCTGCACGTGGAGACTATAATTCACCCCTCCACTTT
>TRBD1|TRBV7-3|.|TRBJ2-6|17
CASSLTGGGSGANVLTF
TGTGCCAGCAGCTTGACAGGGGGTGGCTCTGGGGCCAACGTCCTGACTTTC
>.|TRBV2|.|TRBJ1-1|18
CASMTLDRTEGLIPEAFF
TGTGCCAGCATGACATTAGACAGGACTGAGGGGTTGATCCCTGAAGCTTTCTTT
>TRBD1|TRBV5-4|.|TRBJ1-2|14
CASSPGGQIYGYTF
TGTGCCAGCAGCCCTGGGGGACAGATCTATGGCTACACCTTC
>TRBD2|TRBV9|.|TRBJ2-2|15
CASSVEGGITGELFF
TGTGCCAGCAGCGTAGAGGGAGGGATCACCGGGGAGCTGTTTTTT
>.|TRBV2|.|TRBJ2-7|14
CASSPPSVSYEQYF
TGTGCCAGCAGCCCCCCGAGCGTGTCCTACGAGCAGTACTTC
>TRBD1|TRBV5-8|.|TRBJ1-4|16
CASSPRRTGLREKLFF
TGTGCCAGCAGCCCCCGGCGGACAGGGCTTCGGGAAAAACTGTTTTTT
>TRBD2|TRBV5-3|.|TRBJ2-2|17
CARSQLKLAGATGELFF
TGTGCCAGAAGCCAGTTAAAACTAGCGGGGGCTACCGGGGAGCTGTTTTTT
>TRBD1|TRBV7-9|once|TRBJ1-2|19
CSSSSPRETGATNSYGYTF
TGTTCCAGCAGCTCTCCTAGGGAGACAGGGGCCACAAATTCGTATGGCTACACCTTC
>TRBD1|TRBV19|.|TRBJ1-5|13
CASDRGLGQPQHF
TGTGCCAGCGACAGGGGATTGGGTCAGCCCCAGCATTTT
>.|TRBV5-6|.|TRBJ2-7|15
CASSLVSGVTYEQYF
TGTGCCAGCAGCTTAGTGTCGGGGGTGACCTACGAGCAGTACTTC
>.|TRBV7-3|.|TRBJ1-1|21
CASSRPMGPPGLPTTNTEAFF
TGTGCCAGCAGCCGACCGATGGGGCCACCGGGACTGCCTACGACGAACACTGAAGCTTTCTTT
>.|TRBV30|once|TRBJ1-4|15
CAWTERGRRFEKLFF
TGTGCCTGGACTGAACGGGGGAGGAGGTTCGAAAAACTGTTTTTT
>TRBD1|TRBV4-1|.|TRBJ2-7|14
CASSQRTGGIEQYF
TGCGCCAGCAGCCAAAGGACAGGGGGTATCGAGCAGTACTTC
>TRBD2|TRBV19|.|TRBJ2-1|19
CASSPGLWALGGGVNEQFF
TGTGCCAGTAGTCCCGGACTATGGGCGTTAGGCGGGGGGGTTAATGAGCAGTTCTTC
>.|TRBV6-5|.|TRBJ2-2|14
CATRRGLWTGELFF
TGTGCTACGAGGCGGGGGCTCTGGACCGGGGAGCTGTTTTTT
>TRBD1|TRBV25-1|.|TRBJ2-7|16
CASSEFSSDRGNEQYF
TGTGCCAGCAGTGAATTCTCCTCCGACAGGGGAAACGAGCAGTACTTC
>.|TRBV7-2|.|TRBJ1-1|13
CASNSYSVYEAFF
TGTGCCAGCAACTCATATTCCGTGTATGAAGCTTTCTTT
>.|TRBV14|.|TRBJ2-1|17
CASSQDGRWPANNEQFF
TGTGCCAGCAGCCAAGATGGGAGGTGGCCTGCAAACAATGAGCAGTTCTTC
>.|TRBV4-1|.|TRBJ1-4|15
CASSQVGATNEKLFF
TGCGCCAGCAGCCAAGTCGGGGCAACTAATGAAAAACTGTTTTTT
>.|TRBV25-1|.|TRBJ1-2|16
CASSESLQGSGDGYTF
TGTGCCAGCAGTGAATCTCTCCAGGGTAGTGGGGATGGCTACACCTTC
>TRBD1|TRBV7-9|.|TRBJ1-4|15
CASSLAATGEGKLFF
TGTGCCAGCAGCTTAGCGGCGACAGGGGAAGGAAAACTGTTTTTT
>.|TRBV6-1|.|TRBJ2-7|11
CASSHTYEQYF
TGTGCCAGCAGTCACACCTACGAGCAGTACTTC
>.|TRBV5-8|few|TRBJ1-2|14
CASSLALPNYGYTF
TGTGCCAGCAGCTTGGCACTGCCTAACTATGGCTACACCTTC
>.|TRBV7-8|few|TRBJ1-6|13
CASSSGPSLSLHF
TGTGCCAGCAGCTCCGGTCCGAGCCTTTCCCTCCACTTT
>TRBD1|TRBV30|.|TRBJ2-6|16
CAWSVDRVTGANGLTF
TGTGCCTGGAGTGTTGACAGGGTAACTGGGGCCAACGGCCTGACTTTC
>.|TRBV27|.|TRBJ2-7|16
CASSLTPGSGVYEQYF
TGTGCCAGCAGTCTGACCCCGGGATCTGGGGTATACGAGCAGTACTTC